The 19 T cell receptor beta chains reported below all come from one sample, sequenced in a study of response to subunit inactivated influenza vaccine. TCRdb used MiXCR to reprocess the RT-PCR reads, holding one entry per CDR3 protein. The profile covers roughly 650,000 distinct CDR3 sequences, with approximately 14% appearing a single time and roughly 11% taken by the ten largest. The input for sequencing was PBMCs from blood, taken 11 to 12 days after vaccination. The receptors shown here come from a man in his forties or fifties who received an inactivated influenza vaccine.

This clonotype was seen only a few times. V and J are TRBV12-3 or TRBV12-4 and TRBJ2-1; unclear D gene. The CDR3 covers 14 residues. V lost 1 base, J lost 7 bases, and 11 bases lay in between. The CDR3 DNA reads TGTGCCAGCAGTTTAGGGATGCTGGTTAATGAGCAGTTCTTC. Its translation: CASSLGMLVNEQFF.

CDR3 nucleotide sequence: TGTGCCAGCAGTCCCATAAGTGGGAATAGTGAAAAACTGTTTTTT. Translated, it gives CASSPISGNSEKLFF. This rearrangement joins TRBV7-9 to TRBJ1-4; D unclear. CDR3 length: 15 residues. Trimming shortened V by 6 bases and J by 7 bases, and 18 bases separated the two germline ends. The V gene's germline CDR1 is SEHNR and CDR2 FQNEAQ (reference sequence).

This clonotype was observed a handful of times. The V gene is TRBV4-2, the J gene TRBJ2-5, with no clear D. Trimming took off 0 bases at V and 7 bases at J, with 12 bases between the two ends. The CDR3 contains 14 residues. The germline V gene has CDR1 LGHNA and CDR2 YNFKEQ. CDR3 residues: CASSQDPAGGTQYF. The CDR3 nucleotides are TGTGCCAGCAGCCAAGATCCTGCAGGCGGGACCCAGTACTTC.

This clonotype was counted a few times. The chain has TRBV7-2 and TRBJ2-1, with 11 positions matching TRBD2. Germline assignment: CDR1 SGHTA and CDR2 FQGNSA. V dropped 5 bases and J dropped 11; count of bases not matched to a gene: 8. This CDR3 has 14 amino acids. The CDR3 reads CASSDRLAGLKQFF. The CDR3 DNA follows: TGTGCCAGCAGCGACCGACTAGCGGGGTTGAAGCAGTTCTTC.

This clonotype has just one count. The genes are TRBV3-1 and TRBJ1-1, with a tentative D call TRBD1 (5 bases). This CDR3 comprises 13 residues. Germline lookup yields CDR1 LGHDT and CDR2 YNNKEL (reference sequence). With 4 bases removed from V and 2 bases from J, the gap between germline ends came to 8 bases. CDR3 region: CASSPDINTEAFF. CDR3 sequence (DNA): TGTGCCAGCAGCCCGGACATAAACACTGAAGCTTTCTTT.

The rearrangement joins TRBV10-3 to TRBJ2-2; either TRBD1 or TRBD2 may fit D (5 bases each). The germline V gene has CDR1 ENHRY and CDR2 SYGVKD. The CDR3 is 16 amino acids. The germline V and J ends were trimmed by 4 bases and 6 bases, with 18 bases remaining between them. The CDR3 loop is CAISGYFREKAGELFF. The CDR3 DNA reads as TGTGCCATCAGTGGGTACTTCAGGGAGAAGGCCGGGGAGCTGTTTTTT.

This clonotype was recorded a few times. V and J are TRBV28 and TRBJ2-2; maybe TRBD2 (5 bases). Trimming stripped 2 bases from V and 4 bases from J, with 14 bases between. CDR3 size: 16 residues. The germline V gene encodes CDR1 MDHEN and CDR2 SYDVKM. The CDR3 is CASSLGLSPSTGELFF. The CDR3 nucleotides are TGTGCCAGCAGTTTAGGACTCAGCCCGAGCACCGGGGAGCTGTTTTTT.

The CDR3 DNA reads TGTGCCAGCAGCTTCGGGACAGGTCATGAGCAGTTCTTC. Protein: CASSFGTGHEQFF. The chain combines TRBV7-2 with TRBJ2-1; 8 bases agree with TRBD1. CDR1 is SGHTA and CDR2 is FQGNSA in the germline V gene. This CDR3 contains 13 residues. J gave up 8 bases and V 3 bases, and 3 bases lay outside the gene matches.

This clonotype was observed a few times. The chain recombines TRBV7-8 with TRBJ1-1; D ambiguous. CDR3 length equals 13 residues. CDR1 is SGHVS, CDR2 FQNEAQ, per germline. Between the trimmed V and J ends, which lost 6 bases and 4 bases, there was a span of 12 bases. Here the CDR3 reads CASRDPGSTEAFF. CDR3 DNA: TGTGCCAGCAGGGACCCAGGTTCCACTGAAGCTTTCTTT.

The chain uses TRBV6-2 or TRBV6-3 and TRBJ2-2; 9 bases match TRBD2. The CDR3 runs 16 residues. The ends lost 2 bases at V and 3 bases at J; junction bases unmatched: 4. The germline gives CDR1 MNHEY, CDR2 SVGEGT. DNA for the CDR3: TGTGCCAGCAGTTACGGGACTAGCTTGGACACCGGGGAGCTGTTTTTT. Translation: CASSYGTSLDTGELFF.

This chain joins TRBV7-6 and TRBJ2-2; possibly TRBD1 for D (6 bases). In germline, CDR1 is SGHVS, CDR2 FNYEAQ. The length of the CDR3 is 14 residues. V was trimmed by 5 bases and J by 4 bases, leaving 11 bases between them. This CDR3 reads CASSPRDTTGELFF. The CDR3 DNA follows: TGTGCCAGCAGCCCCAGGGACACCACCGGGGAGCTGTTTTTT.

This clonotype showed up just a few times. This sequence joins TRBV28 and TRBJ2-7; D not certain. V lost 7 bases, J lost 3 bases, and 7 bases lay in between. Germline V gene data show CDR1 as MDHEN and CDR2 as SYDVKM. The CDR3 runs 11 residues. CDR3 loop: CASTRDYEQYF. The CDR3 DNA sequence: TGTGCCAGCACCCGAGACTACGAGCAGTACTTC.

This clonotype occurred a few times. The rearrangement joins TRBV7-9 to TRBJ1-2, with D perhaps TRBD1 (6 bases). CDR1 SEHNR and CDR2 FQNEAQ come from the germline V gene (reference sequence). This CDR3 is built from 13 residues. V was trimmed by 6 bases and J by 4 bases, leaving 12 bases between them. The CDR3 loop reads CASRLDSLYGYTF. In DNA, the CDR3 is TGTGCCAGCAGGTTGGACAGCCTCTATGGCTACACCTTC.

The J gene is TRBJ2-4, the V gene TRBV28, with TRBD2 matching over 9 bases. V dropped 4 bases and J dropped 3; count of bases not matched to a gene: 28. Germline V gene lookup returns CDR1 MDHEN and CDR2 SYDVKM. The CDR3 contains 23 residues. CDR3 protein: CASSSEGRGVSGGLSLGKNIQYF. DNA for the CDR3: TGTGCCAGCAGTTCCGAAGGGAGAGGTGTCAGCGGGGGGCTAAGTTTAGGCAAAAACATTCAGTACTTC.

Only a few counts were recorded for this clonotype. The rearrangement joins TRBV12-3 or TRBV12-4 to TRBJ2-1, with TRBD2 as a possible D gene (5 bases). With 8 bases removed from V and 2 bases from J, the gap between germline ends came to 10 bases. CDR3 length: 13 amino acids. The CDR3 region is CASGEPPYNEQFF. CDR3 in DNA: TGTGCCAGCGGGGAGCCCCCCTACAATGAGCAGTTCTTC.

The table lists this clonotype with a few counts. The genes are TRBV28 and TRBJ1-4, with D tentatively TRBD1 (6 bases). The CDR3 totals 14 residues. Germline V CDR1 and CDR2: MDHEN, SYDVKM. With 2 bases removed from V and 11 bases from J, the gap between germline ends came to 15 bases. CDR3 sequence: CASSLGQGPGKLFF. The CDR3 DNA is TGTGCCAGCAGTTTAGGGCAGGGGCCTGGTAAACTGTTTTTT.

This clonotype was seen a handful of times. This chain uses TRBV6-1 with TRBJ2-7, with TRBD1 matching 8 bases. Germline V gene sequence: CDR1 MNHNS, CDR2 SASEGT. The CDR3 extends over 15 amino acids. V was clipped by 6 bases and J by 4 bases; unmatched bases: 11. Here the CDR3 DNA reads TGTGCCAGCAGCCCATCAGGGGGCATGATGTACGAGCAGTACTTC. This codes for CASSPSGGMMYEQYF.

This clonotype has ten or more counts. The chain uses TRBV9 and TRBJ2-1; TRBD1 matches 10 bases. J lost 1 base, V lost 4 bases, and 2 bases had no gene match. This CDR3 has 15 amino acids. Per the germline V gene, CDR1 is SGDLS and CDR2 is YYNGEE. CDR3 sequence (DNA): TGTGCCAGCAGCCGGACAGGGGGTTCCTACAATGAGCAGTTCTTC. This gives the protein CASSRTGGSYNEQFF.

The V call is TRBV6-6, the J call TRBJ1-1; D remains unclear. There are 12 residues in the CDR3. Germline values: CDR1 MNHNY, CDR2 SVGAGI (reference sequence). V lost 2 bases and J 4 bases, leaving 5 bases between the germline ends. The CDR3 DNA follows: TGTGCCAGCAGTTACGCGGGCACTGAAGCTTTCTTT. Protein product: CASSYAGTEAFF.